Below, 14 T cell receptor beta chains from the same sample are listed, as sequenced in a study of PD-1 blockade in classical Hodgkin lymphoma. Produced via immunoSEQ multiplex PCR; TCRdb's table is partial and in-frame only. Here the sample spans about 36,000 clones, almost 70% being singletons. Relapse after autologous stem cell transplantation occurred in every patient, and brentuximab vedotin exposure varied. The specimen comprised peripheral blood mononuclear cells (PBMCs), sampled before the second cycle of nivolumab. Receptors originate from a human donor with classical Hodgkin lymphoma.

V usage is TRBV11-1 and J usage is TRBJ2-1, with D perhaps matching TRBD2 (6 bases). This CDR3 is built from 16 residues. V dropped 4 bases and J dropped 5 bases, with 18 bases sitting between them. Germline loops: CDR1 SGHAT, CDR2 FQDESV (reference sequence). The CDR3 bases are TGTGCCAGCAGCTCGAGAAAACGGGAGCCCCACAATGAGCAGTTCTTC. It translates to CASSSRKREPHNEQFF.

As to this clone: Within the sample, other DNA sequences also encode this same CDR3. The gene calls are TRBV18 and TRBJ2-1, with unresolved D. The CDR3 loop spans 12 amino acids. Deletions cut 3 bases from V and 10 bases from J, with 10 bases between. Germline CDR1 KGHSH, CDR2 LQKENI. As DNA, the CDR3 is TGTGCCAGCTCACCCTCGGTAGGCGAGCAGTTCTTC. This encodes CASSPSVGEQFF.

V and J are TRBV7-2 and TRBJ2-3; a weak D match, TRBD2 (5 bases). The CDR3 runs 13 residues. The V and J ends lost 3 bases and 8 bases respectively, with 12 bases between them. Germline values: CDR1 SGHTA, CDR2 FQGNSA. CDR3 in DNA: TGTGCCAGCAGCTTCCTCGCGGGTACTACGCAGTATTTT. Translated, it gives CASSFLAGTTQYF. Combining the CDR3 with reference TRBV7-2 and TRBJ2-3 gives the whole variable domain GAGVSQSPSNKVTEKGKDVELRCDPISGHTALYWYRQSLGQGLEFLIYFQGNSAPDKSGLPSDRFSAERTGGSVSTLTIQRTQQEDSAVYLCASSFLAGTTQYFGPGTRLTVL.

The rearrangement uses TRBV7-6 and TRBJ2-7; 9 nucleotides match TRBD2. Germline loops: CDR1 SGHVS, CDR2 FNYEAQ. This CDR3 spans 15 amino acids. V lost 5 bases to trimming and J lost 2 bases; unmatched junction nucleotides: 7. The CDR3 here is CASSPLAGLTYEQYF. The CDR3 DNA sequence: TGTGCCAGCAGCCCGCTAGCGGGGCTAACCTACGAGCAGTACTTC.

The table lists this clone with a few counts. The chain joins TRBV4-1 to TRBJ1-5, with D possibly being TRBD1 (6 bases). The length of the CDR3 is 13 residues. Germline V gives CDR1 MGHRA, CDR2 YSYEKL. Trimming removed 1 base at V and 9 bases at J, with 10 bases between. CDR3 bases: TGCGCCAGCAGCCAAGGGCAGACAGGGCCCCAGCATTTT. Encoded protein: CASSQGQTGPQHF.

The gene calls are TRBV4-1 and TRBJ1-1; D gene ambiguous. Germline V gene sequence: CDR1 MGHRA, CDR2 YSYEKL. The CDR3 totals 15 residues. V was pared by 1 base and J by 5 bases, with 14 bases between. CDR3 residues: CASSQGLGRRTEAFF. Written as DNA, the CDR3 is TGCGCCAGCAGCCAAGGCTTGGGCCGACGGACTGAAGCTTTCTTT.

The chain has TRBV2 and TRBJ2-3; D is ambiguous. The ends were cut back, 6 bases at V and 5 bases at J, with 21 bases in the middle. Germline V lookup: CDR1 SNHLY, CDR2 FYNNEI. The CDR3 contains 16 residues. CDR3 amino acids: CASSPVVTREGDTQYF. In DNA, the CDR3 is TGTGCCAGCAGCCCAGTAGTGACAAGAGAAGGAGATACGCAGTATTTT.

J is TRBJ1-4 and V is TRBV25-1; weak D call: TRBD1 (5 bases). Germline values: CDR1 MGHDK, CDR2 SYGVNS. Trimming shortened V by 6 bases and J by 7 bases, and 6 bases separated the two germline ends. This CDR3 comprises 11 residues. The CDR3 nucleotides are TGTGCCAGCAGGAGGGGTGAAAAACTGTTTTTT. It is translated as CASRRGEKLFF.

This rearrangement joins TRBV5-6 to TRBJ1-2; D uncertain. CDR1 SGHDT and CDR2 YYEEEE come from the germline V gene. The CDR3 covers 14 residues. Trimming took off 2 bases at V and 4 bases at J, with 12 bases between the two ends. CDR3 residues: CASSFLIRSYGYTF. CDR3 in DNA: TGTGCCAGCAGCTTCCTAATCAGGAGCTATGGCTACACCTTC.

The chain recombines TRBV7-3 with TRBJ2-1, with a possible D match to TRBD1 (6 bases). V lost 6 bases to trimming and J lost 4 bases, with 19 bases between them. This CDR3 contains 16 residues. The germline V gene has CDR1 SGHTA and CDR2 FQGTGA. This CDR3 reads CASSRRVQGSYNEQFF. CDR3 coding DNA: TGTGCCAGCAGTCGAAGGGTACAGGGAAGTTACAATGAGCAGTTCTTC.

V usage is TRBV4-1 and J usage is TRBJ1-2; 7 positions match TRBD1. Germline values: CDR1 MGHRA, CDR2 YSYEKL. J lost 5 bases, V lost 0 bases, and 6 bases had no gene match. This CDR3 comprises 15 residues. The CDR3 region is CASSQEGQVVYGYTF. As DNA, the CDR3 is TGCGCCAGCAGCCAAGAAGGACAGGTAGTATATGGCTACACCTTC.

The CDR3 DNA reads TGTGCCAGCAGCCAAACACTAGCGGACCCCACAGATACGCAGTATTTT. Amino acids: CASSQTLADPTDTQYF. V gene TRBV4-2 combines with J gene TRBJ2-3; 8 nucleotides align to TRBD2. Germline loops: CDR1 LGHNA, CDR2 YNFKEQ. The CDR3 contains 16 residues. Germline trimming cut 2 bases from V and 2 bases from J; bases unmatched to any gene: 6.

This chain links TRBV19 with TRBJ2-1, with TRBD1 matching 8 bases. The CDR3 is 15 amino acids. Per germline, CDR1 LNHDA and CDR2 SQIVND (reference sequence). With V trimmed by 0 bases and J by 5 bases, 3 bases remained unmatched. The CDR3 DNA reads TGTGCCAGTAGTATAGAGGCAGGGGGCAACAATGAGCAGTTCTTC. Its translation is CASSIEAGGNNEQFF.

The chain couples TRBV4-2 to TRBJ2-7; 8 bases match TRBD1. J was trimmed by 3 bases and V by 3 bases; bases with no gene match: 7. CDR3 size: 15 residues. Per germline, CDR1 LGHNA and CDR2 YNFKEQ. CDR3 in DNA: TGTGCCAGCAGCCAGTTGATAGGACAGGGCTACGAGCAGTACTTC. It yields the protein CASSQLIGQGYEQYF.